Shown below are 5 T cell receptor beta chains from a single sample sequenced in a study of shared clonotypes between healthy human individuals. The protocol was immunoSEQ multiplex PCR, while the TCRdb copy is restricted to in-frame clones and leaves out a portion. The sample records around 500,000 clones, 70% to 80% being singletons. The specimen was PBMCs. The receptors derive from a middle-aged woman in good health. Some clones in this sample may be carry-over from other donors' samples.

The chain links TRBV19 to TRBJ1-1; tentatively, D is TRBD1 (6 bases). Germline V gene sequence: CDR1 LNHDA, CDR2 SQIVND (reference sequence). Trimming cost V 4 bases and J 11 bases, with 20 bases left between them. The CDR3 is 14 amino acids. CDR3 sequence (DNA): TGTGCCAGTAGTAGAAGGGCCGGAGGGGGAGAGGCTTTCTTT. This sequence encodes CASSRRAGGGEAFF.

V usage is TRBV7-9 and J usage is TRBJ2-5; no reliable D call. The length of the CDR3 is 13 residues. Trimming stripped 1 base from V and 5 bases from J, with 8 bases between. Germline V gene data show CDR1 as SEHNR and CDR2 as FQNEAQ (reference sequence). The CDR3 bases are TGTGCCAGCAGCTTAGAGTTTTGGGAGACCCAGTACTTC. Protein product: CASSLEFWETQYF.

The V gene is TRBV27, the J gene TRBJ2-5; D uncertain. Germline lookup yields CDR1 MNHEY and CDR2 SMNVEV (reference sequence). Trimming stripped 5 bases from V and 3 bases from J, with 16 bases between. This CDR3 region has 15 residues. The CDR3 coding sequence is TGTGCCAGCAGTCCTTACCAGGCCACGAAAGAGACCCAGTACTTC. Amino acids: CASSPYQATKETQYF.

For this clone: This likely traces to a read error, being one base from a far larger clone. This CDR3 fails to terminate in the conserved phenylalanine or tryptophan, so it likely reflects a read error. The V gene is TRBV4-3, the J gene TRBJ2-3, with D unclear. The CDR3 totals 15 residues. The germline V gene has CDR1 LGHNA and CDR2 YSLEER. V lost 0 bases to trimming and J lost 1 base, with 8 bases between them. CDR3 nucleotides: TGCGCCAGCAGCCAAGAGGCCATTCGCACAGATACGCAGTATCTT. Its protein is CASSQEAIRTDTQYL.

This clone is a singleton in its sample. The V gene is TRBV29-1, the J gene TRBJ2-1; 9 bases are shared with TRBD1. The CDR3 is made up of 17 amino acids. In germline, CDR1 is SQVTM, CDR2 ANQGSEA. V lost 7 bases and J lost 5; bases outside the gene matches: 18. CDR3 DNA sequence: TGCAGCGCTAAGCTTGAACAGGGGGCCTATCTCGACAATGAGCAGTTCTTC. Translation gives CSAKLEQGAYLDNEQFF.